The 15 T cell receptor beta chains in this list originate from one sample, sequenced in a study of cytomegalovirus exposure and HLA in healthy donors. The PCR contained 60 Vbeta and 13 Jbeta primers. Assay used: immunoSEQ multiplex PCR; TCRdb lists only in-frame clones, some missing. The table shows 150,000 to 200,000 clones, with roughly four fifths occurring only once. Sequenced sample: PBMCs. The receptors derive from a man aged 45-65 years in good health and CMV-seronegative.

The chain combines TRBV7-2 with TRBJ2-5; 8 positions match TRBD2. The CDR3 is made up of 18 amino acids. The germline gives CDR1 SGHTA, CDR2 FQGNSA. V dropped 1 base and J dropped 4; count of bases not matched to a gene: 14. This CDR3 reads CASSLGPGAGGRRETQYF. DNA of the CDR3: TGTGCCAGCAGCTTAGGGCCTGGCGCGGGAGGTAGGAGAGAGACCCAGTACTTC. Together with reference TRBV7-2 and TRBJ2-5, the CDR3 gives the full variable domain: GAGVSQSPSNKVTEKGKDVELRCDPISGHTALYWYRQSLGQGLEFLIYFQGNSAPDKSGLPSDRFSAERTGGSVSTLTIQRTQQEDSAVYLCASSLGPGAGGRRETQYFGPGTRLLVL.

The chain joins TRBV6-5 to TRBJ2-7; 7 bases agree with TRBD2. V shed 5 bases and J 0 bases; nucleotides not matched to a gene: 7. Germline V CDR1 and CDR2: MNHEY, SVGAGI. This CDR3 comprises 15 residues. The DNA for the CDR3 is TGTGCCAGCAGTCGGGACTACCCCATCTCCTACGAGCAGTACTTC. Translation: CASSRDYPISYEQYF.

This CDR3 reads CASSFRDRLNTEAFF. The CDR3 DNA reads TGTGCCAGCAGTTTTAGGGACAGGCTGAACACTGAAGCTTTCTTT. The chain recombines TRBV27 with TRBJ1-1; 8 bases agree with TRBD1. Germline CDR1 MNHEY, CDR2 SMNVEV (reference sequence). CDR3 length: 15 amino acids. Losses at the gene ends were 3 bases for V and 0 bases for J; bases not matched to a gene: 3.

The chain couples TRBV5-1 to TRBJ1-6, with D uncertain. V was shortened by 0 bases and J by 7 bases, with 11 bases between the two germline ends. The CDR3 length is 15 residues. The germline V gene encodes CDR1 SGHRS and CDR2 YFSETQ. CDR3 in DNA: TGCGCCAGCAGCTTGGCCAACCGGTTCAATTCACCCCTCCACTTT. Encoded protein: CASSLANRFNSPLHF.

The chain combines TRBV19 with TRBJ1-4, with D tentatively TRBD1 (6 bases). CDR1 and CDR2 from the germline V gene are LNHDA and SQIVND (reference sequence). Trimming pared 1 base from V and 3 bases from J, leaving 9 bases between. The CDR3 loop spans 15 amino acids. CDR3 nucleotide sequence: TGTGCCAGTAGTATAGGCAACAGGGCTAATGAAAAACTGTTTTTT. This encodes CASSIGNRANEKLFF.

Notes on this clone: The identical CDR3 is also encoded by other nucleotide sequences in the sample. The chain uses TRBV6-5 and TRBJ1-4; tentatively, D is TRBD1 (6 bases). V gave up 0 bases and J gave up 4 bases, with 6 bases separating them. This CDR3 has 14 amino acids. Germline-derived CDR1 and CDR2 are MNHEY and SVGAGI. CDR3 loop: CASSYSGGNEKLFF. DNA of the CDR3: TGTGCCAGCAGTTACTCAGGGGGTAATGAAAAACTGTTTTTT.

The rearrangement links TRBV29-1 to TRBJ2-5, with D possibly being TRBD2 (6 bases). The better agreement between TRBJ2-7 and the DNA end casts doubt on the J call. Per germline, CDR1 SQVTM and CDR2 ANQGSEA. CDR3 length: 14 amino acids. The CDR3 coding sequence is TGCAGCGTTGTAGGCGGGGCGGGATTCAACGAGCAGTACTTC. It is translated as CSVVGGAGFNEQYF.

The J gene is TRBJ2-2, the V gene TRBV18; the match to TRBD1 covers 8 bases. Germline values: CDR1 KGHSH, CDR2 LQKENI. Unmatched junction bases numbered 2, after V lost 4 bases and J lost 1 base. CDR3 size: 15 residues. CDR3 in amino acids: CASSHGQGNTGELFF. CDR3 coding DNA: TGTGCCAGCTCACACGGACAGGGGAACACCGGGGAGCTGTTTTTT.

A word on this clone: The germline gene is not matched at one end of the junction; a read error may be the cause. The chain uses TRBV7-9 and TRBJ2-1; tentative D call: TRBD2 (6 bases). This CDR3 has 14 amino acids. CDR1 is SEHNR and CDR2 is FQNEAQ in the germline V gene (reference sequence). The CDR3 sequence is CSSSLSGRRNEQFF. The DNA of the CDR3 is TGTTCCAGCAGCTTATCCGGGAGAAGGAATGAGCAGTTCTTC.

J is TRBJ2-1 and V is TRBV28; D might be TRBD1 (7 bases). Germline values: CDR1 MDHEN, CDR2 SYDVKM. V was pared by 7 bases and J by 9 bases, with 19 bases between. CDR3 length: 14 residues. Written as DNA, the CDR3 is TGTGCCAGCACCATAACACAGGGGAGGAGTGAGCAGTTCTTC. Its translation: CASTITQGRSEQFF. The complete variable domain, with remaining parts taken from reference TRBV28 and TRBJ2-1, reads DVKVTQSSRYLVKRTGEKVFLECVQDMDHENMFWYRQDPGLGLRLIYFSYDVKMKEKGDIPEGYSVSREKKERFSLILESASTNQTSMYLCASTITQGRSEQFFGPGTRLTVL.

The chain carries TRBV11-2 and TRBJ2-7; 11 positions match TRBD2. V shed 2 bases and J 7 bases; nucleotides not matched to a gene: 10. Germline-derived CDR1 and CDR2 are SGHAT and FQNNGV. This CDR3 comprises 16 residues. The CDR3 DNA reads TGTGCCAGCAGCTTAACCGGAACTAGCGGGGGCAGTGAGCAGTACTTC. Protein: CASSLTGTSGGSEQYF.

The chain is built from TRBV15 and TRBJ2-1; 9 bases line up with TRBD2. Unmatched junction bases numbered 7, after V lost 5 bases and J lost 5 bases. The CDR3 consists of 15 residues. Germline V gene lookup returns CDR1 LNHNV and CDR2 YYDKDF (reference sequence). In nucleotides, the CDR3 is TGTGCCACCAGCCGGAGGACTAGCGTTAACAATGAGCAGTTCTTC. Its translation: CATSRRTSVNNEQFF.

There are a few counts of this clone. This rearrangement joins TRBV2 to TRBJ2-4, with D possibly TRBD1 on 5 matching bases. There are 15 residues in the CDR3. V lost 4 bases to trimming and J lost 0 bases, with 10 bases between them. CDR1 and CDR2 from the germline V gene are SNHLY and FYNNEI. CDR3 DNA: TGTGCCAGCAGTGGGACATTCTTAGCCAAAAACATTCAGTACTTC. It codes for CASSGTFLAKNIQYF.

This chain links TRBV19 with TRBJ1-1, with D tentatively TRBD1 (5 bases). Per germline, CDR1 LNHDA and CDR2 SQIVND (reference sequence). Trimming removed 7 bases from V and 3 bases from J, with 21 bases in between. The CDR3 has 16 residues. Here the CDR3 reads CASIGPGRGGDTEAFF. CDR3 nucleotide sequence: TGTGCCAGTATCGGTCCGGGAAGGGGAGGAGACACTGAAGCTTTCTTT.

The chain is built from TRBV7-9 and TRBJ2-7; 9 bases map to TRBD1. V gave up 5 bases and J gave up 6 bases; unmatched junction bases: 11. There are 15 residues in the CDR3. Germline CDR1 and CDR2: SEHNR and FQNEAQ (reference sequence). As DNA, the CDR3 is TGTGCCAGCAGCGTCACCGGGACAGGGCTCCTCGAGCAGTACTTC. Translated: CASSVTGTGLLEQYF.